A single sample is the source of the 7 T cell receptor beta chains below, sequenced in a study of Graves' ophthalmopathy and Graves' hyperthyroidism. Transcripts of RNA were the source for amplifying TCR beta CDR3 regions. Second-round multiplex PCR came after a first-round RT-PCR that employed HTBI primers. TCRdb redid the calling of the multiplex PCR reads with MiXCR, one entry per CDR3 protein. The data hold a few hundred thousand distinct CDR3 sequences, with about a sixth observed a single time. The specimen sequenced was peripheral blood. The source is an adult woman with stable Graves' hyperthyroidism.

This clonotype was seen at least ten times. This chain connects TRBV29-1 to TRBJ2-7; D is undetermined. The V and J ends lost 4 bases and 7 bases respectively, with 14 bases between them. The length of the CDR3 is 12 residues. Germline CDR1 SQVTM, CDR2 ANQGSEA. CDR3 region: CSVGRRVGEQYF. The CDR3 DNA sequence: TGCAGCGTTGGGAGAAGGGTTGGGGAGCAGTACTTC.

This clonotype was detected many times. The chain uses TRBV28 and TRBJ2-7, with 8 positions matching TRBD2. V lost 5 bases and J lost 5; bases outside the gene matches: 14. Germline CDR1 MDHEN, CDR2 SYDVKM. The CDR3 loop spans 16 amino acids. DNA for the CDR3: TGTGCCAGCAGTCTACCCCTGTTAGCGGGACGGCACGAGCAGTACTTC. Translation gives CASSLPLLAGRHEQYF.

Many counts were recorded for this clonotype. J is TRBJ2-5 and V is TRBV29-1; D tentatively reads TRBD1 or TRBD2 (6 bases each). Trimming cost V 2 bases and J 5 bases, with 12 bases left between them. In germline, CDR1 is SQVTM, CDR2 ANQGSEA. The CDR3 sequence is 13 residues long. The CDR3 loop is CSVERGRRETQYF. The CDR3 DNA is TGCAGCGTTGAACGGGGGCGCAGGGAGACCCAGTACTTC.

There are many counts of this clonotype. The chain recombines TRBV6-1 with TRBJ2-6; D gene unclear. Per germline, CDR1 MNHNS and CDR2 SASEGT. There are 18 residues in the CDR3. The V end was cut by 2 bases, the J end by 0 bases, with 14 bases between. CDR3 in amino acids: CASSEPGEIASGANVLTF. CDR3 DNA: TGTGCCAGCAGTGAACCAGGCGAGATCGCCTCTGGGGCCAACGTCCTGACTTTC.

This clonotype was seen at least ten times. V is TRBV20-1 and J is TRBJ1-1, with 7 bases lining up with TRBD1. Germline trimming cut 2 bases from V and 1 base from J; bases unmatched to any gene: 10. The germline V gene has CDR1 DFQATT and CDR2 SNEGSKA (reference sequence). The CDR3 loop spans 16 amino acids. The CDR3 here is CSARKGALGGNTEAFF. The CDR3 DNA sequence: TGCAGTGCTAGAAAGGGGGCGCTGGGAGGGAACACTGAAGCTTTCTTT.

The CDR3 region is CASSKMTSATTDTQYF. In DNA, the CDR3 is TGCGCCAGCAGCAAAATGACTAGCGCGACCACAGATACGCAGTATTTT. V gene TRBV5-1 combines with J gene TRBJ2-3, with 8 bases fitting TRBD2. Germline CDR1 reads SGHRS; CDR2 reads YFSETQ. This CDR3 contains 16 residues. The V and J ends lost 4 bases and 2 bases, in that order; junction bases with no gene match: 9.

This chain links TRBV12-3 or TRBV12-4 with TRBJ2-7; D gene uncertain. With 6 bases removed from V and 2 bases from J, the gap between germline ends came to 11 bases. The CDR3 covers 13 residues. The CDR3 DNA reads TGTGCCAGCAGCCCGGCATCGCCCTACGAGCAGTACTTC. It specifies CASSPASPYEQYF.